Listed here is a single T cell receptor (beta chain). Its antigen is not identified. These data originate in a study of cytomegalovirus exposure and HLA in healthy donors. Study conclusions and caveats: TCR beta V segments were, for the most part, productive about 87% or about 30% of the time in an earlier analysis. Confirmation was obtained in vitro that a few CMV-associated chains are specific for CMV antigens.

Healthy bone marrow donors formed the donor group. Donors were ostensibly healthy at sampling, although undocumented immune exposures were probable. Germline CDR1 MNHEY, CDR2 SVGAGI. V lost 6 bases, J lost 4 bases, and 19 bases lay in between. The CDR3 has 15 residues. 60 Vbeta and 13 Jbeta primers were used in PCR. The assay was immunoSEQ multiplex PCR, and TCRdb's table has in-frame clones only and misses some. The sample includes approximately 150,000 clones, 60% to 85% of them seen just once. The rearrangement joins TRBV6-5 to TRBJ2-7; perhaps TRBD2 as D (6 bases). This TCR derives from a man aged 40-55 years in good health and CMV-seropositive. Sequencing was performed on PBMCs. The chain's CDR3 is CASREGPMGNYEQYF. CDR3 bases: TGTGCCAGCAGGGAGGGGCCTATGGGAAATTACGAGCAGTACTTC.